Here is one T cell receptor (beta chain) with its context. What antigen it recognizes has not been identified. No quality values exist for individual bases; no much larger clone is one base distant. This specimen belongs to a study of blood T cell repertoires in COVID-19 (dated by TCRdb to 2018 to 2021). Some background on the complete study: Samples from collaborators originated in the United States, Italy and Spain and spanned both the acute and convalescent phases of COVID-19. The material from the prospective study consisted of cDNA or gDNA derived from T cells, B-cell-depleted T cells, or PBMCs. Subjects who had been exposed to COVID-19, were actively infected with it, or had recovered from it provided the deeply sampled blood TCRbeta repertoires that made up the dataset. A freely available public database, intended as a resource for researchers studying the immune response to SARS-CoV-2, is where the repertoires were released. The samples were drawn from the first 160 participants of the ongoing ImmuneRACE study and from some 1,300 subjects provided by 6 global collaborators. Sample metadata almost always included a de-identified subject ID, COVID-19 status, age in years and sex. Where HLA class I and class II types were available, the types were taken from metadata supplied by the sample provider, not from assay-based typing.

Here is what the overall study found, with its caveats: The amount of clinical and demographic metadata varied by source and participant and was provided uncurated.

Reading from cysteine to phenylalanine, the CDR3 counts 11 amino acids. Here the CDR3 DNA is all that survives: 33 bases in frame from base 1. The germline V gene (reference sequence) gives CDR1 as DFQATT and CDR2 as SNEGSKA. V loses 4 bases, J loses 14 bases, and the germline ends lie 17 bases apart. TCRbeta CDR3 regions were amplified from genomic DNA by means of the immunoSEQ Assay, a bias-controlled multiplex PCR. For the original study's pipeline: Within the assay, amplification of reference gene primers was used to estimate how many nucleated cells each sample contained. To quantify the absolute abundance of each unique TCRbeta CDR3 rearrangement, sequence reads were collapsed and filtered. For each sample, productive Simpson clonality was calculated by taking the square root of Simpson's diversity index across productive rearrangements. The table was pulled from immuneACCESS by TCRdb, which kept in-frame rearrangements only. Such tables lose some clones; where checked, under half of the loss comes from unresolved V genes, and the rest has no known cause. The DNA was the basis for D and trimming; V, J and clone size are from that table. Counted in this sample were around 80,000 clones; more than 80% of them appeared once. The ten largest account for 10% to 15% of the sample.

Whole blood was collected in K2EDTA tubes by collaborating institutions according to the institutions' own protocols. For TCRbeta analysis, collaborators shipped samples in one of three forms: frozen whole blood, isolated PBMCs, or DNA extracted from either of those sample types. Material: peripheral blood. This sequence was found in a human donor in a cohort sampled during active COVID-19. The rearranged chain carries TRBV20-1 and TRBJ1-2; TRBD1 is a possible D gene, resting on 6 matching bases. This receptor has the CDR3 CSANWGGRRTF. The DNA sequence is as follows: TGCAGTGCTAATTGGGGGGGCCGAAGGACCTTC.